Listed here are 7 T cell receptor beta chains from one sample, sequenced in a study of shared clonotypes between healthy human individuals. Profiled with immunoSEQ multiplex PCR; TCRdb holds only in-frame clones, not every one. Of 2 million to 2.5 million clones listed, more than 90% are singletons. The sequenced sample consisted of naive CD4+ T cells sorted from blood. Subset specified: CD45RA+ positively selected. These receptors all come from a man younger than 35 in good health.

For this clone: This specimen includes other DNA sequences encoding the same CDR3. The rearrangement joins TRBV28 to TRBJ2-3; 11 bases agree with TRBD1. This CDR3 has 15 amino acids. Germline assignment: CDR1 MDHEN and CDR2 SYDVKM. J gave up 3 bases and V 3 bases, and 2 bases lay outside the gene matches. CDR3 in DNA: TGTGCCAGCAGTTTTGGGACAGGGGGGACAGATACGCAGTATTTT. Translated, it gives CASSFGTGGTDTQYF.

The rearrangement joins TRBV27 to TRBJ2-5; perhaps TRBD1 as D (6 bases). The germline V and J ends were trimmed by 6 bases and 1 base, with 15 bases remaining between them. Germline V gene data show CDR1 as MNHEY and CDR2 as SMNVEV (reference sequence). This CDR3 region has 15 residues. The CDR3 sequence: CASRKDRWGQETQYF. In DNA form, the CDR3 reads TGTGCCAGCAGGAAGGACAGATGGGGCCAAGAGACCCAGTACTTC.

The V gene is TRBV28, the J gene TRBJ1-6; D is ambiguous. Trimming pared 10 bases from V and 8 bases from J, leaving 15 bases between. This CDR3 comprises 13 residues. Germline CDR1 MDHEN, CDR2 SYDVKM. CDR3 in DNA: TGTGCCACCACAGCGAACCCATATTCACCCCTCCACTTT. Its translation: CATTANPYSPLHF.

The rearrangement uses TRBV6-6 and TRBJ2-5; no definite D call. The CDR3 extends over 14 amino acids. From germline, CDR1 is MNHNY and CDR2 SVGAGI (reference sequence). V was pared by 2 bases and J by 2 bases, with 9 bases between. CDR3 in amino acids: CASSYATSQETQYF. The CDR3 coding sequence is TGTGCCAGCAGTTACGCGACATCGCAAGAGACCCAGTACTTC.

The chain combines TRBV5-6 with TRBJ2-7, with D possibly TRBD2 on 5 matching bases. V was trimmed by 3 bases and J by 0 bases, leaving 13 bases between them. Germline loops: CDR1 SGHDT, CDR2 YYEEEE. This CDR3 comprises 15 residues. CDR3 amino acids: CASSSGLTSSYEQYF. CDR3 DNA sequence: TGTGCCAGCAGCTCTGGACTTACGAGCTCCTACGAGCAGTACTTC.

Worth noting for this clone: Other DNA sequences within the sample encode an identical CDR3. The V gene is TRBV9, the J gene TRBJ2-7; possible D gene TRBD1, 5 bases. Trimming took 2 bases from V and 0 from J, leaving 9 bases between them. Germline assignment: CDR1 SGDLS and CDR2 YYNGEE. The CDR3 length is 14 residues. This chain's CDR3 is CASSVSGNSYEQYF. CDR3 in DNA: TGTGCCAGCAGCGTTTCAGGGAACTCCTACGAGCAGTACTTC.

The chain has TRBV5-4 and TRBJ1-5; possibly TRBD1 for D (5 bases). Trimming removed 4 bases at V and 3 bases at J, with 14 bases between. Germline loops: CDR1 SGHNT, CDR2 YYREEE (reference sequence). This CDR3 has 15 amino acids. The chain's CDR3 is CASSQEAGFNQPQHF. The CDR3 DNA reads TGTGCCAGCAGCCAAGAAGCAGGGTTCAATCAGCCCCAGCATTTT.